These 18 T cell receptor beta chains were sequenced from one sample in a study of CD8 T cells in ankylosing spondylitis. Each CDR3 protein is one row after TCRdb ran MiXCR on the 5' RACE reads. The repertoire holds 85,000 to 100,000 distinct CDR3 sequences, just under 9% seen once, with approximately 4.8% in the top ten. Sequencing input: blood, either unsorted or a sorted T cell fraction (not recorded which). These receptors all stem from a male donor with ankylosing spondylitis or in good health (not recorded which).

The rearrangement uses TRBV7-2 and TRBJ2-2, with D unresolved. Germline V gene sequence: CDR1 SGHTA, CDR2 FQGNSA. The CDR3 is made up of 15 amino acids. V was cut by 1 base and J by 4 bases, with 10 bases left in between. The CDR3 reads CASSLGLRTTGELFF. The CDR3 nucleotides read TGTGCCAGCAGCTTAGGCCTCAGAACCACCGGGGAGCTGTTTTTT.

V gene TRBV7-2 combines with J gene TRBJ2-1; the D is unclear. CDR1 SGHTA and CDR2 FQGNSA come from the germline V gene. The length of the CDR3 is 14 residues. Trimming took off 4 bases at V and 2 bases at J, with 9 bases between the two ends. This chain's CDR3 is CASSSPAAYNEQFF. The CDR3 coding sequence is TGTGCCAGCAGCTCACCGGCAGCCTACAATGAGCAGTTCTTC.

This clonotype has ten or more counts. V gene TRBV11-2 combines with J gene TRBJ2-1; the D gene is possibly TRBD1 (6 bases). This CDR3 is built from 15 residues. Germline assignment: CDR1 SGHAT and CDR2 FQNNGV. Trimming took off 5 bases at V and 9 bases at J, with 20 bases between the two ends. DNA for the CDR3: TGTGCCAGCAGCCCCCGGGGACAATCGTATAGTGAGCAGTTCTTC. It yields the protein CASSPRGQSYSEQFF.

This clonotype has a count of ten or more. J is TRBJ2-4 and V is TRBV27; perhaps D is TRBD1 or TRBD2 (5 bases each). The CDR3 has 16 amino acids. V lost 9 bases and J lost 2, with 20 bases in between. Per germline, CDR1 MNHEY and CDR2 SMNVEV (reference sequence). The CDR3 loop reads CASGLRGERTKNIQYF. The CDR3 DNA reads TGTGCCAGTGGACTGCGAGGGGAGCGAACCAAAAACATTCAGTACTTC.

About this clonotype itself: A much larger clone is a single base away; this may be a read error. The chain couples TRBV5-6 to TRBJ2-4; D is possibly TRBD1 or TRBD2 (5 bases each). Looked up from germline, CDR1 is SGHDT and CDR2 is YYEEEE. This CDR3 comprises 17 residues. Trimming cost V 2 bases and J 3 bases, with 18 bases left between them. The CDR3 is CASSFAGNKLVKNIQYF. The CDR3 DNA sequence: TGTGCCAGCAGCTTCGCAGGGAATAAACTAGTCAAAAACATTCAGTACTTC.

This clonotype was detected ten times or more. The J gene is TRBJ2-1, the V gene TRBV20-1, with TRBD1 matching 9 bases. The CDR3 runs 16 residues. The J segment lost 7 bases and the V segment lost 3 bases, leaving 13 bases of the junction unmatched. The germline CDR1 and CDR2 sequences are DFQATT and SNEGSKA (reference sequence). This CDR3 is CSASDTGGASQNEQFF. CDR3 nucleotides: TGCAGTGCTAGCGATACAGGGGGCGCCTCTCAGAATGAGCAGTTCTTC.

The sample holds many counts of this clonotype. The chain links TRBV12-3 or TRBV12-4 to TRBJ2-5, with D perhaps matching TRBD2 (5 bases). The CDR3 sequence is 16 residues long. The V end was cut by 2 bases, the J end by 5 bases, with 18 bases between. The CDR3 sequence is CASSLYGQATGETQYF. As DNA, the CDR3 is TGTGCCAGCAGTTTATATGGCCAGGCAACGGGGGAGACCCAGTACTTC.

Many counts were recorded for this clonotype. The rearrangement joins TRBV20-1 to TRBJ2-3; D not resolved. The germline gives CDR1 DFQATT, CDR2 SNEGSKA (reference sequence). Trimming stripped 3 bases from V and 4 bases from J, with 8 bases between. There are 12 residues in the CDR3. CDR3 DNA sequence: TGCAGTGCTAGGGTCCACTCAGATACGCAGTATTTT. This gives the protein CSARVHSDTQYF.

This clonotype has just one count. A much larger clone differs by one base, so this may be a read error. The chain carries TRBV24-1 and TRBJ2-2; no clear D. Germline CDR1 is KGHDR and CDR2 is SFDVKD. This CDR3 region has 15 residues. The CDR3 nucleotides read TGTGTCACCAGTGATTTGTCTAGGGACACCGGGGAGCTGTTTTTT. It encodes CVTSDLSRDTGELFF.

This clonotype appeared once. One end of the junction is discordant with germline, which a read error may explain. The chain employs TRBV14 and TRBJ2-3; perhaps TRBD2 as D (6 bases). The CDR3 consists of 15 residues. Per germline, CDR1 SGHDN and CDR2 FVKESK. CDR3 nucleotide sequence: TGTGCCAGCAGTCGACTAGGTTCTGGCACAGATGCGCAGTATTTT. Its translation is CASSRLGSGTDAQYF.

V and J are TRBV2 and TRBJ1-2; 9 nucleotides match TRBD1. Looked up from germline, CDR1 is SNHLY and CDR2 is FYNNEI. With 7 bases clipped from V and 10 bases from J, the junction kept 16 bases outside the gene matches. The CDR3 has 15 amino acids. CDR3 DNA sequence: TGTGCCAGCACCGCTACCCCTACAGGGGGCGAAGACTACACCTTC. This encodes CASTATPTGGEDYTF. Complete variable domain (other parts from reference TRBV2 and TRBJ1-2): EPEVTQTPSHQVTQMGQEVILRCVPISNHLYFYWYRQILGQKVEFLVSFYNNEISEKSEIFDDQFSVERPDGSNFTLKIRSTKLEDSAMYFCASTATPTGGEDYTFGSGTRLTVV.

This clonotype has ten or more counts. The rearrangement joins TRBV20-1 to TRBJ2-3; D may correspond to TRBD1 or TRBD2 (5 bases each). The CDR3 has 15 residues. V dropped 6 bases and J dropped 1 base, with 17 bases sitting between them. Germline values: CDR1 DFQATT, CDR2 SNEGSKA (reference sequence). The CDR3 nucleotides read TGCAGTGCCGCGTCGGGGCAGGTTGGCACAGATACGCAGTATTTT. Its translation: CSAASGQVGTDTQYF.

In this sample, this clonotype turned up many times. This chain joins TRBV20-1 and TRBJ2-1, with D unclear. V lost 2 bases to trimming and J lost 8 bases, with 7 bases between them. CDR3 length equals 11 residues. The germline V gene encodes CDR1 DFQATT and CDR2 SNEGSKA (reference sequence). In nucleotides, the CDR3 is TGCAGTGCTAGACCGAGCGATGAGCAGTTCTTC. This sequence encodes CSARPSDEQFF.

The V call is TRBV11-2, the J call TRBJ2-1; 8 nucleotides line up with TRBD2. The CDR3 covers 15 residues. Trimming at V came to 2 bases and at J to 9 bases, leaving 9 bases not matched to a gene. The germline V gene has CDR1 SGHAT and CDR2 FQNNGV. CDR3 loop: CASSLRSGGSSEQFF. DNA of the CDR3: TGTGCCAGCAGCTTAAGGTCGGGAGGGTCGAGTGAGCAGTTCTTC.

This clonotype was recorded at least ten times. The rearrangement uses TRBV7-3 and TRBJ2-1; D uncertain. Germline V gives CDR1 SGHTA, CDR2 FQGTGA. This CDR3 spans 12 amino acids. Deletions cut 2 bases from V and 15 bases from J, with 14 bases between. CDR3 DNA sequence: TGTGCCAGCAGCTTATCACGAAAAGAGATGTTCTTC. Its protein product is CASSLSRKEMFF.

This clonotype was seen a few times. This chain uses TRBV18 with TRBJ1-2, with a possible D match to TRBD1 (5 bases). CDR1 is KGHSH and CDR2 is LQKENI in the germline V gene. The ends were cut back, 2 bases at V and 8 bases at J, with 18 bases in the middle. This CDR3 is built from 15 residues. The CDR3 sequence: CASSPTDKAWGGYTF. The CDR3 DNA sequence: TGTGCCAGCTCACCAACGGACAAGGCATGGGGCGGCTACACCTTC.

J is TRBJ2-5 and V is TRBV6-1; no clear D gene. V dropped 7 bases and J dropped 2 bases, with 14 bases sitting between them. The CDR3 contains 14 residues. The V gene's germline CDR1 is MNHNS and CDR2 SASEGT. The CDR3 DNA reads TGTGCCAGCAATCTACGGCTGGGACAAGAGACCCAGTACTTC. This translates into CASNLRLGQETQYF.

At least ten counts were recorded for this clonotype. This chain joins TRBV7-2 and TRBJ1-2; D is unresolved. Per germline, CDR1 SGHTA and CDR2 FQGNSA. The V end lost 1 base, the J end lost 1 base, and 4 bases lay between the germline ends. The CDR3 runs to 13 residues. DNA for the CDR3: TGTGCCAGCAGCTTAGACAATAACTATGGCTACACCTTC. It is translated as CASSLDNNYGYTF.